This TCR beta chain appears in the sequencing data of a study of blood T cell repertoires in COVID-19. Study-wide context: COVID-19 samples, acute and convalescent, were from the United States, Italy and Spain.

The germline gives CDR1 MNHEY, CDR2 SVGAGI. J gave up 7 bases and V 2 bases, and 6 bases lay outside the gene matches. This CDR3 contains 16 residues. TCRdb's copy holds only in-frame clones and misses some; the assay was immunoSEQ multiplex PCR. The repertoire holds a few hundred thousand clones, 88% seen once, with 1.2% in the top ten. The clonotype comes from a woman between 18 and 29 years old who had recovered from COVID-19. The chain carries TRBV6-5 and TRBJ2-1; 12 bases agree with TRBD2. The sequenced material came from PBMCs or T cells enriched from blood (not recorded which). In nucleotides, the CDR3 is TGTGCCAGCAGTTACGGCGGACTAGCGGGGTTGAATGAGCAGTTCTTC. It codes for CASSYGGLAGLNEQFF.